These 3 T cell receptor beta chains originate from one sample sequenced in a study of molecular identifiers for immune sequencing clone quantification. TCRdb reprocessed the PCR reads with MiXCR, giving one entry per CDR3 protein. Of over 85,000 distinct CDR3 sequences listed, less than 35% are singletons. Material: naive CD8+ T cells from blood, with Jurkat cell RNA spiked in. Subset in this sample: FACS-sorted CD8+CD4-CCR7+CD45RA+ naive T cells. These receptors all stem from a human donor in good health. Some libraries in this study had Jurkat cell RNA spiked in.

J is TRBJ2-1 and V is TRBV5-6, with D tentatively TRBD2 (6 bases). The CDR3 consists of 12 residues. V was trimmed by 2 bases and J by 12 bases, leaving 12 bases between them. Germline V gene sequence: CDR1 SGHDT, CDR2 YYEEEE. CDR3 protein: CASSLGGGSQFF. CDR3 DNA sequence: TGTGCCAGCAGCTTAGGAGGAGGGTCGCAGTTCTTC.

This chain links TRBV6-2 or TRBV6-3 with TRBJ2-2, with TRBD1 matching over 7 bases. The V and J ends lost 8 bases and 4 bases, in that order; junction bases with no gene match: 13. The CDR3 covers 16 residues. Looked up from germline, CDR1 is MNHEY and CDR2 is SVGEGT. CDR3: CASCLEDRAVTGELFF. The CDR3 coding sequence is TGTGCCAGCTGCTTGGAAGACAGGGCGGTCACCGGGGAGCTGTTTTTT.

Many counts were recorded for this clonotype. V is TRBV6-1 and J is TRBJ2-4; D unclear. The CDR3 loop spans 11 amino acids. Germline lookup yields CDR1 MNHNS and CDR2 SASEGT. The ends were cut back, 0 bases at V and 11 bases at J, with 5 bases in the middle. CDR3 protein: CASSEAAVQYF. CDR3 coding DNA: TGTGCCAGCAGTGAAGCGGCAGTTCAGTACTTC.